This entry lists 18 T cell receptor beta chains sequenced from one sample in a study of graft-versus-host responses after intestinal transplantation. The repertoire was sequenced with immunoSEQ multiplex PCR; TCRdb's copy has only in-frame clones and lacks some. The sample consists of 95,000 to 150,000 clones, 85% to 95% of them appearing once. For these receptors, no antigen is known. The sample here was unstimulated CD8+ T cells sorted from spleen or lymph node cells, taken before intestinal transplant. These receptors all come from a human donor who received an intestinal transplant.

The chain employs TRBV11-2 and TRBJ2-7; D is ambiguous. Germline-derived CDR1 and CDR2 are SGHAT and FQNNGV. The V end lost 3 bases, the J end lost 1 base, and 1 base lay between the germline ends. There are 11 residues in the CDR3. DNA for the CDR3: TGTGCCAGCAGCTTTTCCTACGAGCAGTACTTC. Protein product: CASSFSYEQYF. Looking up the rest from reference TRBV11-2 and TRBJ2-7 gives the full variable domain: EAGVAQSPRYKIIEKRQSVAFWCNPISGHATLYWYQQILGQGPKLLIQFQNNGVVDDSQLPKDRFSAERLKGVDSTLKIQPAKLEDSAVYLCASSFSYEQYFGPGTRLTVT.

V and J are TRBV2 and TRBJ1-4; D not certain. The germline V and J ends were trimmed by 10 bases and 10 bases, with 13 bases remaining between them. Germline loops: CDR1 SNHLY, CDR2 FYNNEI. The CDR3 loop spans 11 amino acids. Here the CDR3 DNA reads TGTGCCAACGTGGGCATAGGAAAACTGTTTTTT. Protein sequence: CANVGIGKLFF.

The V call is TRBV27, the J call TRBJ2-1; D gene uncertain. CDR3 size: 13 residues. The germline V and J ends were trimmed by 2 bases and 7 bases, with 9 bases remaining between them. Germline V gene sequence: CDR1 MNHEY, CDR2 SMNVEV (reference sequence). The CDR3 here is CASSLVTPNEQFF. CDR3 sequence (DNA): TGTGCCAGCAGTTTAGTAACCCCGAATGAGCAGTTCTTC.

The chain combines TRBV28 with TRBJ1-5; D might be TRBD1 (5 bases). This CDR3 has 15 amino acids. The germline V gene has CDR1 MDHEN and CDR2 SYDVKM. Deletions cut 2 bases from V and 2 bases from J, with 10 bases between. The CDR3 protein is CASSLTGTRNQPQHF. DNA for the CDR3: TGTGCCAGCAGTTTAACGGGGACCCGCAATCAGCCCCAGCATTTT.

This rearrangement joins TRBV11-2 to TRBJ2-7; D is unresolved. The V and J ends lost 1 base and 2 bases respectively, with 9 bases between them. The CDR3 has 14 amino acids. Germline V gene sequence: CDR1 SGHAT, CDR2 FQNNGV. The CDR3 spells CASSLAPTTYEQYF. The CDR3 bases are TGTGCCAGCAGCTTAGCTCCTACCACCTACGAGCAGTACTTC.

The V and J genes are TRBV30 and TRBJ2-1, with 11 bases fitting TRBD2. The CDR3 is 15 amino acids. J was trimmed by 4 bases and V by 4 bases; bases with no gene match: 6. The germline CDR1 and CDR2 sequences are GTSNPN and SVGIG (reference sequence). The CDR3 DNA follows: TGTGCCTGGAACCTCGGGACTAGCGGATACAATGAGCAGTTCTTC. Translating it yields CAWNLGTSGYNEQFF. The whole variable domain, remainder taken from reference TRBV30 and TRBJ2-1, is SQTIHQWPATLVQPVGSPLSLECTVEGTSNPNLYWYRQAAGRGLQLLFYSVGIGQISSEVPQNLSASRPQDRQFILSSKKLLLSDSGFYLCAWNLGTSGYNEQFFGPGTRLTVL.

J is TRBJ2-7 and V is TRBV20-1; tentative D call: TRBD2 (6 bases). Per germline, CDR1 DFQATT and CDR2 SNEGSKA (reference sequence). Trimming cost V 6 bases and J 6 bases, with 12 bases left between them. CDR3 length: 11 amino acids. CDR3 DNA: TGCAGTGCCTCACCCGGGGGCGAGCAGTACTTC. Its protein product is CSASPGGEQYF.

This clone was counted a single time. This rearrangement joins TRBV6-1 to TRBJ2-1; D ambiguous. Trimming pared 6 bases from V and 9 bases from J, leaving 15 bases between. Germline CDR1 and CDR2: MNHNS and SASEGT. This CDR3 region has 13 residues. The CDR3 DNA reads TGTGCCAGCAGCCTAACTTTATTTCGTGAGCAGTTCTTC. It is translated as CASSLTLFREQFF.

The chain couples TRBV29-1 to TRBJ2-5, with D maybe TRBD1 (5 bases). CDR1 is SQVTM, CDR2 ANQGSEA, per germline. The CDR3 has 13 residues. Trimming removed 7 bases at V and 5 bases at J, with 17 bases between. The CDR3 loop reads CSADTTGEETQYF. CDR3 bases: TGCAGCGCTGATACTACAGGAGAGGAGACCCAGTACTTC.

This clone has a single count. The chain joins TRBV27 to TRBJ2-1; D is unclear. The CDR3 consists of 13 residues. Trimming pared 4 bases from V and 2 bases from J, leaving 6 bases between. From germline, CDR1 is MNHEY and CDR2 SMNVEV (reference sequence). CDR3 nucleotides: TGTGCCAGCAGTTCCGGACCCTACAATGAGCAGTTCTTC. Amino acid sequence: CASSSGPYNEQFF.

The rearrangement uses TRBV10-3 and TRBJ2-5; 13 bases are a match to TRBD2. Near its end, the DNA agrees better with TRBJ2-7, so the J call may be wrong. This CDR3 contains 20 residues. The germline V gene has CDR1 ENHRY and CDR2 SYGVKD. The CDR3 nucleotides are TGTGCCATCAGTGAGCCGCAGCCCGGGACTAGCGGGACGATCTCCTACGAGCAGTACTTC. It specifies CAISEPQPGTSGTISYEQYF.

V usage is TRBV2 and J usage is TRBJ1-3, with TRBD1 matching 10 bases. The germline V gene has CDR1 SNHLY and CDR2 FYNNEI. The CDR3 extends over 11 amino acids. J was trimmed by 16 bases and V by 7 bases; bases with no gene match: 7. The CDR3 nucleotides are TGTGCCAGCACCTCGGGACAGGGGTTCTATTTT. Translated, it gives CASTSGQGFYF.

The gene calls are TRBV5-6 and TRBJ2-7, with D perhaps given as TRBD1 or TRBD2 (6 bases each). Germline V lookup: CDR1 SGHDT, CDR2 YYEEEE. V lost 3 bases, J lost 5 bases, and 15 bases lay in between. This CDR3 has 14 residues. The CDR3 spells CASSWGAGSDEQYF. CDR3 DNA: TGTGCCAGCAGCTGGGGGGCCGGGTCCGACGAGCAGTACTTC.

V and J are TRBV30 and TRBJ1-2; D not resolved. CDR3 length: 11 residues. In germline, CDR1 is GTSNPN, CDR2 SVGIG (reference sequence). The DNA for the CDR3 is TGTGCGTGGTATGTGGGTGATGGCTACACCTTC. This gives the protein CAWYVGDGYTF.

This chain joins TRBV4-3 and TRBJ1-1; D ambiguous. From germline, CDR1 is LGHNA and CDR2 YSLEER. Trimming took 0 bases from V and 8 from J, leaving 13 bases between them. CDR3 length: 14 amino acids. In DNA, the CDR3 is TGCGCCAGCAGCCAAGATCCATCCCGCCTGGAAGCTTTCTTT. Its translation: CASSQDPSRLEAFF.

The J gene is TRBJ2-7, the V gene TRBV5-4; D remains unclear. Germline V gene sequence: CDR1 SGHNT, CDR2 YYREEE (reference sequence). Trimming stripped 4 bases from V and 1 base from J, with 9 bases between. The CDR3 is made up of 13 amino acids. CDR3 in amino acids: CASSRPDSYEQYF. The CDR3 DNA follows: TGTGCCAGCAGCCGCCCAGATTCCTACGAGCAGTACTTC.

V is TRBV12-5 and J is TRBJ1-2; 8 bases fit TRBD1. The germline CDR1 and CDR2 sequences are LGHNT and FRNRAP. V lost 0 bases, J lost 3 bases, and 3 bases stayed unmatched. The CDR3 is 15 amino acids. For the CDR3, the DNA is TGTGCTAGTGGTTTGGTACTGGACAGGGACTATGGCTACACCTTC. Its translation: CASGLVLDRDYGYTF.

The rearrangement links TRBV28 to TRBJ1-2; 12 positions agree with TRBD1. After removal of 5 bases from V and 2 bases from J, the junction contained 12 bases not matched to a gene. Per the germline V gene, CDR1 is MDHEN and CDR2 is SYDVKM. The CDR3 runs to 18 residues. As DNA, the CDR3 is TGTGCCAGCAGTCCTCGGGACAGGGGGCGATCATGGAACTATGGCTACACCTTC. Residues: CASSPRDRGRSWNYGYTF.